This TCR beta chain was observed in a study of blood T cell repertoires in COVID-19. Study in general: Donors in the United States, Italy and Spain gave samples during acute or convalescent COVID-19. In each case, the material was cDNA or gDNA derived from T cells, B-cell-depleted T cells, or PBMCs.

The V gene's germline CDR1 is MDHEN and CDR2 SYDVKM. Trimming cost V 5 bases and J 0 bases, with 10 bases left between them. This CDR3 region has 14 residues. Sequencing was performed with immunoSEQ multiplex PCR; in TCRdb, only in-frame clones are kept and a portion is missing. Found here are 250,000 to 350,000 clones, around 84% of them singletons; the top ten hold around 2.5%. Each participant's cohort was designated according to participant-reported clinical history. The receptor was isolated from a woman in her forties or fifties who had recovered from COVID-19. The V gene is TRBV28, the J gene TRBJ1-2; a possible D gene is TRBD1 (6 bases). Source material: PBMCs or T cells enriched from blood (not recorded which). The CDR3 DNA follows: TGTGCCAGCAGTGAGACAGGACCTAACTATGGCTACACCTTC. Amino acid sequence: CASSETGPNYGYTF.